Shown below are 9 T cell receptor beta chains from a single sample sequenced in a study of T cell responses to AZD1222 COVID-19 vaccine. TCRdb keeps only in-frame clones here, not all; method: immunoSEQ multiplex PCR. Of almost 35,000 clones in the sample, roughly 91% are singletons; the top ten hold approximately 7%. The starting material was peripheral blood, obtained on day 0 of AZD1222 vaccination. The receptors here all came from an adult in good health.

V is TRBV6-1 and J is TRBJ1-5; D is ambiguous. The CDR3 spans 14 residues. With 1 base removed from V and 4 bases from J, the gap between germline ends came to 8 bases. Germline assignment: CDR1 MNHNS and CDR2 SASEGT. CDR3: CASSEGHANQPQHF. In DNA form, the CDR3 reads TGTGCCAGCAGTGAAGGGCACGCTAATCAGCCCCAGCATTTT.

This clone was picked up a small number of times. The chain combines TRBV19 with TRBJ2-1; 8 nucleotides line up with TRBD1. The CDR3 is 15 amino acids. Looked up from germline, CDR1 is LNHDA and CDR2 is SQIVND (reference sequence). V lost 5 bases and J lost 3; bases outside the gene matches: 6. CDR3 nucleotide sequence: TGTGCCAGTAGTGCGGGACAGGACCTCTACAATGAGCAGTTCTTC. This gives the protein CASSAGQDLYNEQFF.

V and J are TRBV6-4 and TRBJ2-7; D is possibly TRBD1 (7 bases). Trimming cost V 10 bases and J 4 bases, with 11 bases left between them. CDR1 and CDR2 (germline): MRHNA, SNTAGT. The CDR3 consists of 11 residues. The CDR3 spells CAMQGGYEQYF. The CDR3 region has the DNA TGTGCCATGCAGGGGGGATACGAGCAGTACTTC.

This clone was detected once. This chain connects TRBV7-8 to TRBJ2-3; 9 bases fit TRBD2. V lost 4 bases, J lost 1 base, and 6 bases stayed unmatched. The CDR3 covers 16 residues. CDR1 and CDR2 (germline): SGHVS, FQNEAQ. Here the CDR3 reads CASSWLAGARTDTQYF. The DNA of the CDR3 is TGTGCCAGCAGCTGGTTAGCGGGGGCCCGCACAGATACGCAGTATTTT.

CDR3 nucleotide sequence: TGTGCCAGCAGCTTGGCTGGGGGCACTGGAAACACCATATATTTT. Protein sequence: CASSLAGGTGNTIYF. This chain uses TRBV5-6 with TRBJ1-3, with a possible D match to TRBD1 (6 bases). This CDR3 comprises 15 residues. Trimming removed 0 bases from V and 2 bases from J, with 9 bases in between. The germline V gene encodes CDR1 SGHDT and CDR2 YYEEEE.

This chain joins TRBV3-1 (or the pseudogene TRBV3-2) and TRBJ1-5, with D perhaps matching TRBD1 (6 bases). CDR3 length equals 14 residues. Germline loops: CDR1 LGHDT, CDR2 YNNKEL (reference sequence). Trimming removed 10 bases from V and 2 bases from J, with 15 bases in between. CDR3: CATSRGPGNQPQHF. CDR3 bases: TGTGCCACAAGCCGGGGGCCAGGCAATCAGCCCCAGCATTTT.

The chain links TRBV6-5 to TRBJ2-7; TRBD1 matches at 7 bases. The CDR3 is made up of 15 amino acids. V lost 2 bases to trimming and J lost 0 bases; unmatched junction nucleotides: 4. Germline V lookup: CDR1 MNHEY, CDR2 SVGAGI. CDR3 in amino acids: CASSYDRASSYEQYF. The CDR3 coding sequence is TGTGCCAGCAGTTACGACAGGGCTAGCTCCTACGAGCAGTACTTC.

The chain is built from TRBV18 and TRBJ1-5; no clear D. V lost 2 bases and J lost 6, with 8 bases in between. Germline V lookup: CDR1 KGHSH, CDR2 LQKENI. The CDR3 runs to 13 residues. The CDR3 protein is CASSPASGQPQHF. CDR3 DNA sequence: TGTGCCAGCTCACCAGCCTCGGGTCAGCCCCAGCATTTT.

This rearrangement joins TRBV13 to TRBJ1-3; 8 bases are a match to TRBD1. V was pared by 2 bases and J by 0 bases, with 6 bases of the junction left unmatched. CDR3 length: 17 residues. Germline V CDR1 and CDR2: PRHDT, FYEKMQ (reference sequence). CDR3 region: CASSLTYGTGSGNTIYF. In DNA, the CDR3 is TGTGCCAGCAGCTTAACTTACGGGACAGGCTCTGGAAACACCATATATTTT.